The rows below give T cell receptor beta chains drawn from one sample of a study of identical twins. TCRdb re-called the 5' RACE reads through MiXCR, storing one row per CDR3 protein. This table holds about 660,000 distinct CDR3 sequences, under 9% found once. This sample also belongs to another study, concerning yellow fever vaccine responses in identical twins.

The sequencing sample was made of PBMCs. These receptors were obtained from a woman aged 18-30 years in good health. Each CDR3 is given without its conserved first and last residue.

j_gene: TRBJ2-2; v_gene: TRBV7-3; CDR3aa: ASSLYAPTGELF
j_gene: TRBJ2-4; v_gene: TRBV20-1; CDR3aa: SARPADSYEY
j_gene: TRBJ2-7; v_gene: TRBV5-1; CDR3aa: ASSTTGNPSYEQY
j_gene: TRBJ2-7; v_gene: TRBV28; CDR3aa: ATGVRYEQY
j_gene: TRBJ1-1; v_gene: TRBV27; CDR3aa: ASSFLRDRGTEAF
j_gene: TRBJ2-2; v_gene: TRBV24-1; CDR3aa: ATSESGAGELF
j_gene: TRBJ2-3; v_gene: TRBV9; CDR3aa: ASSDGQGARTDTQY
j_gene: TRBJ2-3; v_gene: TRBV4-2; CDR3aa: ASSQNPSGGDRTDTQY
j_gene: TRBJ1-1; v_gene: TRBV7-9; CDR3aa: ASGTGANTEAF
j_gene: TRBJ2-7; v_gene: TRBV11-2; CDR3aa: ASSLEVGAVYEQY
j_gene: TRBJ1-2; v_gene: TRBV5-1; CDR3aa: ASSVGTGGDGYT
j_gene: TRBJ2-7; v_gene: TRBV11-2; CDR3aa: ASSSDFTDTYEQY
j_gene: TRBJ2-1; v_gene: TRBV12-3/TRBV12-4; CDR3aa: ASSDYRAGNEQF
j_gene: TRBJ1-4; v_gene: TRBV20-1; CDR3aa: SAREPRAPGGEKLF
j_gene: TRBJ2-1; v_gene: TRBV7-8; CDR3aa: ASSLRIAGSTNEQF
j_gene: TRBJ2-2; v_gene: TRBV20-1; CDR3aa: SAREANLNTGELF
j_gene: TRBJ1-1; v_gene: TRBV7-2; CDR3aa: ASSLELRVAF
j_gene: TRBJ1-1; v_gene: TRBV5-1; CDR3aa: ASSLVDRVMNTEAF
j_gene: TRBJ2-3; v_gene: TRBV7-2; CDR3aa: ASSLAQSNTQY
j_gene: TRBJ2-1; v_gene: TRBV7-8; CDR3aa: ASSLGTSGGISYNEQF
j_gene: TRBJ2-1; v_gene: TRBV30; CDR3aa: AWSVLLGAGEQF
j_gene: TRBJ2-5; v_gene: TRBV7-9; CDR3aa: ASSSRGVQETQY
j_gene: TRBJ2-1; v_gene: TRBV7-9; CDR3aa: ASSLVGRKHNEQF